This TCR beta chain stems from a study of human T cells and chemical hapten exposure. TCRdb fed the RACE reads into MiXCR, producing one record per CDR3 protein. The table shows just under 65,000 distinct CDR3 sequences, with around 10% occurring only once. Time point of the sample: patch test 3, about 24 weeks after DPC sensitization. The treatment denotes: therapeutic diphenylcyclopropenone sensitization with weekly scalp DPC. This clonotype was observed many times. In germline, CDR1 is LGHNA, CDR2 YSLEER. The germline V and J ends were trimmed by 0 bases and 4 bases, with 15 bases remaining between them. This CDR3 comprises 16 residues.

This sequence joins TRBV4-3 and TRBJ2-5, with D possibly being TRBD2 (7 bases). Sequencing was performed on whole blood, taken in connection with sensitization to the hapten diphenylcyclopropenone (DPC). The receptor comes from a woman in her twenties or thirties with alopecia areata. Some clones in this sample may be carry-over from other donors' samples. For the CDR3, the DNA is TGCGCCAGCAGCCAAGATAGGTCGGGGGGCGCAGAGACCCAGTACTTC. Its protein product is CASSQDRSGGAETQYF.